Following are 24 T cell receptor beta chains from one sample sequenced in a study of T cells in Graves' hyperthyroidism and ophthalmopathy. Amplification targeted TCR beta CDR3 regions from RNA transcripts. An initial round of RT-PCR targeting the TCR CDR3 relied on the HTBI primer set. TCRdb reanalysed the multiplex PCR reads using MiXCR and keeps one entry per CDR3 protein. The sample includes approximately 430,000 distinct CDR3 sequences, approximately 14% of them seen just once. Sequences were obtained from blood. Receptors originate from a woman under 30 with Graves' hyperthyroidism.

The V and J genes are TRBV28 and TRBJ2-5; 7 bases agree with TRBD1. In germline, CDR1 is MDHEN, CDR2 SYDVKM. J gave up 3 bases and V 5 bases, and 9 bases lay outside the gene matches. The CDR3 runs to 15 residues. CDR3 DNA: TGTGCCAGCAGTGGAACCGGGACAGAGAAAGAGACCCAGTACTTC. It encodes CASSGTGTEKETQYF.

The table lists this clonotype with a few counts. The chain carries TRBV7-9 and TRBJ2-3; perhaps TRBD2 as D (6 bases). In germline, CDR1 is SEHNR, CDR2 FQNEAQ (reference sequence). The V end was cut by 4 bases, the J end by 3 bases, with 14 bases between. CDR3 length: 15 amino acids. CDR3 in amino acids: CASSSWGDRTDTQYF. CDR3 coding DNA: TGTGCCAGCAGCTCATGGGGGGATCGAACAGATACGCAGTATTTT.

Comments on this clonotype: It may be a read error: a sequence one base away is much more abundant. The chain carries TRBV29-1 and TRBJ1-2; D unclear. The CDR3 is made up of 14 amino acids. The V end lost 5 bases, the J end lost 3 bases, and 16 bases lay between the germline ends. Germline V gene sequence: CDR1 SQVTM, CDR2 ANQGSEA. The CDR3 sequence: CSVPRGAADYGYTF. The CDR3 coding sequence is TGCAGCGTTCCACGGGGAGCCGCTGACTATGGCTACACCTTC.

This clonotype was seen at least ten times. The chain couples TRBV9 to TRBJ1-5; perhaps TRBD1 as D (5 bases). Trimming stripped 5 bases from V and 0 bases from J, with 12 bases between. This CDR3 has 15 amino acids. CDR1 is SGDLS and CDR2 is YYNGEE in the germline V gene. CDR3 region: CASSVAGLSNQPQHF. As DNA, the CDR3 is TGTGCCAGCAGTGTGGCGGGACTTAGCAATCAGCCCCAGCATTTT.

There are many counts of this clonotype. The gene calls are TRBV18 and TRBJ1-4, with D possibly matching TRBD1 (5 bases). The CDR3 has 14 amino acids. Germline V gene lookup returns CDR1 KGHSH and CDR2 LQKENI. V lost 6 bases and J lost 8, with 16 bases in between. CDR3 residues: CASSSQGGDEKLFF. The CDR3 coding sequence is TGTGCCAGCTCCAGCCAGGGAGGGGACGAAAAACTGTTTTTT.

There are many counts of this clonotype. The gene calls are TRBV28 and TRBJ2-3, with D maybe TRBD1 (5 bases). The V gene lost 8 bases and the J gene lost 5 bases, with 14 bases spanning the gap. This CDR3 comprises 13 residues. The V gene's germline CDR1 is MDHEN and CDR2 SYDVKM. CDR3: CASGPGFGDTQYF. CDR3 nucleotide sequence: TGTGCCAGCGGACCAGGGTTTGGAGATACGCAGTATTTT.

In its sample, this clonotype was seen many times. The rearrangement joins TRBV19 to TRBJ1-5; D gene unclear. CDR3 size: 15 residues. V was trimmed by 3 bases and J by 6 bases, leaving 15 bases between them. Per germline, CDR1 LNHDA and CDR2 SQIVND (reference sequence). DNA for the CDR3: TGTGCCAGTAGTATTGTGGCGTCAGATTTTCAGCCCCAGCATTTT. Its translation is CASSIVASDFQPQHF.

The CDR3 nucleotides are TGCGCCAGCAGCTTGGAGGGGCTAGCGGCGTACCAAGAGACCCAGTACTTC. Translation: CASSLEGLAAYQETQYF. This chain links TRBV5-1 with TRBJ2-5; 7 nucleotides agree with TRBD2. V trimming: 0 bases; J trimming: 0 bases; junction bases outside the gene matches: 8. The CDR3 runs to 17 residues. Per the germline V gene, CDR1 is SGHRS and CDR2 is YFSETQ.

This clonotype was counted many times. DNA of the CDR3: TGTGCCAGCAGTCCTACTACGCGCGGTGAGCAGTTCTTC. This gives the protein CASSPTTRGEQFF. The chain is built from TRBV11-3 and TRBJ2-1; D is unclear. From germline, CDR1 is SGHNT and CDR2 YENEEA. The V end lost 6 bases, the J end lost 9 bases, and 15 bases lay between the germline ends. The CDR3 totals 13 residues.

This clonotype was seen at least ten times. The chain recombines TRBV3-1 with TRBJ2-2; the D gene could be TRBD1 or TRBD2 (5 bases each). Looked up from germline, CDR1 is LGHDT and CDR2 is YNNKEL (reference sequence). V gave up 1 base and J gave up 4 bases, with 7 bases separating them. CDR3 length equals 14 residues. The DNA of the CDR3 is TGTGCCAGCAGCCAAGGAGGGGTCACCGGGGAGCTGTTTTTT. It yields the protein CASSQGGVTGELFF.

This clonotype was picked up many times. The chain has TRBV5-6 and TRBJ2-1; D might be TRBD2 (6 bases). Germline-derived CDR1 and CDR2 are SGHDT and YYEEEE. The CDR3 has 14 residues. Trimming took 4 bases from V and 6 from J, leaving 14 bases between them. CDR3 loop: CASSLGGLVNEQFF. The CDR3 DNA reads TGTGCCAGCAGCCTTGGGGGGTTGGTCAATGAGCAGTTCTTC.

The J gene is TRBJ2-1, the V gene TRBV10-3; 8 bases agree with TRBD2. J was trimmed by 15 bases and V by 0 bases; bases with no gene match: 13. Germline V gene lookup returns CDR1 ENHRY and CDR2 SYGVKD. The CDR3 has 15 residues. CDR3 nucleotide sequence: TGTGCCATCAGTGAGTCGATGGAGGGACTAGGGAGCCGGTTCTTC. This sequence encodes CAISESMEGLGSRFF.

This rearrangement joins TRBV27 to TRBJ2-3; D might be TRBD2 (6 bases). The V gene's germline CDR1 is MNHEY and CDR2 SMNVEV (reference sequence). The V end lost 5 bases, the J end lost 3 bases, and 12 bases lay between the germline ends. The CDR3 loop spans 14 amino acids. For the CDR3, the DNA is TGTGCCAGCAGTGCCCTACTAGCTACAGATACGCAGTATTTT. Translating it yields CASSALLATDTQYF.

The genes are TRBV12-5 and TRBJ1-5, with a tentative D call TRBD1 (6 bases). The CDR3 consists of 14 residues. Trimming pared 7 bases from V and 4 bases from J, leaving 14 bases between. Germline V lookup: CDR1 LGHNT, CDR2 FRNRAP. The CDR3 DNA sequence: TGTGCTAGTGCCATGGACAGCGTGAATCAGCCCCAGCATTTT. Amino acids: CASAMDSVNQPQHF.

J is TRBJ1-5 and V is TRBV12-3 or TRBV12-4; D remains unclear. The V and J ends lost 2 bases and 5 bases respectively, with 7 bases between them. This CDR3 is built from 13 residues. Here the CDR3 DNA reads TGTGCCAGCAGTTTACAGCCCCATCAGCCCCAGCATTTT. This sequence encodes CASSLQPHQPQHF.

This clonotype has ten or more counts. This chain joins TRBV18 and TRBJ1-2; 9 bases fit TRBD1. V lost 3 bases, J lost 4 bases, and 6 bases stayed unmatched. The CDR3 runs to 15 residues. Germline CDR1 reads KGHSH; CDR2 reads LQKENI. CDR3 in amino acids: CASSPRQGEVYGYTF. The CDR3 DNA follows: TGTGCCAGCTCACCTCGACAGGGGGAAGTCTATGGCTACACCTTC. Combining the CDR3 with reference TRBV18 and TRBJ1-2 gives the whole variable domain NAGVMQNPRHLVRRRGQEARLRCSPMKGHSHVYWYRQLPEEGLKFMVYLQKENIIDESGMPKERFSAEFPKEGPSILRIQQVVRGDSAAYFCASSPRQGEVYGYTFGSGTRLTVV.

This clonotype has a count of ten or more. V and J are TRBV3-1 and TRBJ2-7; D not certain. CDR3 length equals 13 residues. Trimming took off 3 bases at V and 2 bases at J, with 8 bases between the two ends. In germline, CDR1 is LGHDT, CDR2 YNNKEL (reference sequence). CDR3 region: CASSQERPYEQYF. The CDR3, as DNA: TGTGCCAGCAGCCAGGAAAGACCCTACGAGCAGTACTTC.

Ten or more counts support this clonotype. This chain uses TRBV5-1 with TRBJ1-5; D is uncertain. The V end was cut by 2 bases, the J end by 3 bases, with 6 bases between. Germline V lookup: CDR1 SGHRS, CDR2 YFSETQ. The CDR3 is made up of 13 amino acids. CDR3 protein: CASSFGVNQPQHF. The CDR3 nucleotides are TGCGCCAGCAGCTTTGGGGTCAATCAGCCCCAGCATTTT.

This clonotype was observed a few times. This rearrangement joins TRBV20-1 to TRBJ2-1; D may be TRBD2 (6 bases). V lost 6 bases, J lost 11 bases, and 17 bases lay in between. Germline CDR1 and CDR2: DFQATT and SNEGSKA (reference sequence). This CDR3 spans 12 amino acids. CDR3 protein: CSATGTRDQQFF. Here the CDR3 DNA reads TGCAGTGCCACCGGAACGCGGGACCAGCAGTTCTTC.

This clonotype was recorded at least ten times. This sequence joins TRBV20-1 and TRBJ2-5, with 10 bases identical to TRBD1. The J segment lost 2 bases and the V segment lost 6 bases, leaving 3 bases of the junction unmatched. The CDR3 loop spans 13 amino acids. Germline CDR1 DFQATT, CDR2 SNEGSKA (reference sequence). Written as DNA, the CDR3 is TGCAGTGCGAGGACAGGGGGACAAGAGACCCAGTACTTC. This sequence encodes CSARTGGQETQYF.

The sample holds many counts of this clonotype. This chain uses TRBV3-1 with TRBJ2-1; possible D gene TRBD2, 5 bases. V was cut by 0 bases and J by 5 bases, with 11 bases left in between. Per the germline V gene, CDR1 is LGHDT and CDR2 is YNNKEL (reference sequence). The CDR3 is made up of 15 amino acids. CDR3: CASSQDWLADNEQFF. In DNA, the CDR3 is TGTGCCAGCAGCCAAGATTGGCTAGCTGACAATGAGCAGTTCTTC.

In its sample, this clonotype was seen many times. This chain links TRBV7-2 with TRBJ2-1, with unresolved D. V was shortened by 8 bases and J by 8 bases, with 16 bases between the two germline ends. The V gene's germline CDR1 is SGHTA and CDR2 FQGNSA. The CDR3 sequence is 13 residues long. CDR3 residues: CASEDLPSYEQFF. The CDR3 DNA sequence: TGTGCCAGCGAAGACCTACCCTCTTATGAGCAGTTCTTC.

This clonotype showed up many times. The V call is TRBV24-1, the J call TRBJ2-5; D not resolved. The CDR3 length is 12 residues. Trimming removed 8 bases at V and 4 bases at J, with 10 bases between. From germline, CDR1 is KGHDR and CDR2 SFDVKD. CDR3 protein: CATNDYGETQYF. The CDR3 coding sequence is TGTGCCACCAACGATTACGGAGAGACCCAGTACTTC.

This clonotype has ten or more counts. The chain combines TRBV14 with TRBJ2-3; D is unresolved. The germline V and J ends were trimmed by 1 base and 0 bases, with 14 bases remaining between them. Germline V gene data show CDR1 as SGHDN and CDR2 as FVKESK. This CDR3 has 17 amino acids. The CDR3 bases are TGTGCCAGCAGCCAAGGTCGCAGTCAGCCTAGCACAGATACGCAGTATTTT. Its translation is CASSQGRSQPSTDTQYF.